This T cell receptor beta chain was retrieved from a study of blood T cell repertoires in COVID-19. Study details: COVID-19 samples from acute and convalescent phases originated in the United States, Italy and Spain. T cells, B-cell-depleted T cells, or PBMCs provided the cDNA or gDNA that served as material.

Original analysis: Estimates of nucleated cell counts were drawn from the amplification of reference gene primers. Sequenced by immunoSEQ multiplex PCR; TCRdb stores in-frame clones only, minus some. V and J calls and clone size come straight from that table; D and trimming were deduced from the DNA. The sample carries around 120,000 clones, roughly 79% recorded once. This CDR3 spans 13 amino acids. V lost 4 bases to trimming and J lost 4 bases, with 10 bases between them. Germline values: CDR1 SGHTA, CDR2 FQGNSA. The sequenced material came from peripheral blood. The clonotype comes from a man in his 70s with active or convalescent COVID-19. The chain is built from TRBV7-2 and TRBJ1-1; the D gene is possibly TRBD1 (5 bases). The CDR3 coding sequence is TGTGCCAGCAGCTCAGGGATTACCACTGAAGCTTTCTTT. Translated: CASSSGITTEAFF.